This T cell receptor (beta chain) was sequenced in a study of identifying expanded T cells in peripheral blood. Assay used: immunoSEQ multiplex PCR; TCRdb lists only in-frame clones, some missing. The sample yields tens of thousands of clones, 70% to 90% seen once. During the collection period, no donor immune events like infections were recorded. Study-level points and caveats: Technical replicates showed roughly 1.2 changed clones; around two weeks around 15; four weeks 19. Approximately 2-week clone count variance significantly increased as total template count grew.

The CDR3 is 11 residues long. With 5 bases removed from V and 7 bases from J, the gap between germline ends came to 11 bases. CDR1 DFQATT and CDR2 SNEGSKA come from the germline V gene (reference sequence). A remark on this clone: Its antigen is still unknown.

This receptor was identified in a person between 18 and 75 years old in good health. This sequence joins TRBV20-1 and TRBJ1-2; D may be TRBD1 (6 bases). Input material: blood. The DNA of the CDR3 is TGCAGTGCTGGACACAGGGCTGGCTACACCTTC. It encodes CSAGHRAGYTF.